The present T cell receptor beta chain was sequenced within a study of blood T cell repertoires in COVID-19 (TCRdb year 2020). For the study in its entirety: Samples covering the acute and convalescent phases of COVID-19 were provided by collaborators in the United States, Italy and Spain. The material from the prospective study consisted of cDNA or gDNA derived from T cells, B-cell-depleted T cells, or PBMCs. Deeply sampled blood TCRbeta repertoires from subjects exposed to, actively infected with, or recovered from COVID-19 were included in the dataset. The repertoires were released in a freely available public database intended as a resource for research on the immune response to SARS-CoV-2. Samples were obtained from the ongoing ImmuneRACE study (first 160 participants) and from 950 to 1,500 subjects provided by 6 global collaborators. Nearly every sample came with metadata listing a de-identified subject ID, COVID-19 status, age in years and sex. HLA class I and class II types, where available, came from metadata supplied by the sample provider rather than from assay-based typing.

What the study reported, not specific to this receptor: The quantity of clinical and demographic metadata differed by source and by participant and was supplied without curation.

The immunoSEQ Assay, a bias-controlled multiplex PCR, was used to amplify TCRbeta CDR3 regions from genomic DNA. The source study handled its data this way. The number of nucleated cells in each sample was estimated by amplification of reference gene primers within the assay. Sequence reads were collapsed and filtered to measure the absolute abundance of every unique TCRbeta CDR3 rearrangement. For each sample, productive Simpson clonality was calculated as the square root of Simpson's diversity index over productive rearrangements. The table comes from immuneACCESS by way of TCRdb, which keeps in-frame sequences with V and J called. Part of the clones is missing from these tables; in studies checked, under half for an unresolved V gene and the rest for unknown reasons. V, J and clone size derive from that table, while D and trimming were established from the DNA sequence. This sample has fewer than 85,000 clones in its table, and around 90% of those were observed once. Together, the top ten hold 5.8% of the sample.

Regarding this clone: The antigen it recognizes is unknown. No clone much larger than this one lies a single base away; base qualities are absent.

Each collaborating institution followed its own protocols to collect whole blood in K2EDTA tubes. For TCRbeta analysis, collaborator samples were shipped as frozen whole blood, as isolated PBMCs, or as DNA extracted from either sample type. V gives up 5 bases and J gives up 4 bases, and the segment between their germline ends measures 20 bases. Based on the germline V gene, the CDR1 and CDR2 sequences are SGHTA and FQGNSA. The CDR3 contains 16 residues, cysteine and phenylalanine counted. The entry retains the CDR3 DNA only, 48 bases that are in frame from base 1. The chain employs TRBV7-2 and TRBJ1-2; a tentative D call is TRBD1 (6 bases match). Sequencing was done on a sample of peripheral blood. The clonotype originates from a man aged 45-60 years with active COVID-19. The DNA is TGTGCCAGCAGCCCCGCGGGGGCCCCCTCCCTCTATGGCTACACCTTC. Its translation reads: CASSPAGAPSLYGYTF.